This record concerns one T cell receptor (beta chain) sequence. Its matching antigen is unknown. CDR1 and CDR2 (germline): WNHNN, SYGVQD (reference sequence). V dropped 8 bases and J dropped 3 bases, with 18 bases sitting between them. This CDR3 contains 15 residues. These data come from a study of PD-1 blockade in classical Hodgkin lymphoma. Study-wide results and limits: Compared with baseline, CD4+ but not CD8+ TCR diversity had risen significantly by C4D1.

TCRdb's table, derived via immunoSEQ multiplex PCR, lists solely in-frame clones and lacks some. This table has about 84,000 clones, around nine tenths appearing once. There was relapse after autologous stem cell transplantation in every patient, and there was variation in brentuximab vedotin exposure. Complete response, partial response or progressive disease constituted the best responses recorded. The origin of this receptor is a human donor with classical Hodgkin lymphoma. The sample here was peripheral blood mononuclear cells (PBMCs), taken at baseline. This chain joins TRBV10-1 and TRBJ2-3; perhaps TRBD2 as D (5 bases). The CDR3 sequence is CASSPQRAVTDTQYF. DNA for the CDR3: TGCGCCAGCTCTCCCCAGAGGGCGGTTACAGATACGCAGTATTTT.